These 15 T cell receptor beta chains share one sample of origin, sequenced in a study of T cell responses to AZD1222 COVID-19 vaccine. Repertoires were generated with immunoSEQ multiplex PCR, while TCRdb's copy carries only in-frame clones and drops some. The sample has more than 75,000 clones, around 82% seen once. The sample here was peripheral blood, taken 28 days after the second AZD1222 dose. These TCRs come from an adult who received the AZD1222 COVID-19 vaccine.

V is TRBV4-3 and J is TRBJ1-4; no firm D call. Germline CDR1 is LGHNA and CDR2 is YSLEER. Trimming removed 0 bases from V and 1 base from J, with 6 bases in between. The CDR3 has 15 amino acids. The CDR3 region has the DNA TGCGCCAGCAGCCAAGATCGGGTAACTAATGAAAAACTGTTTTTT. Its translation is CASSQDRVTNEKLFF.

The chain uses TRBV4-3 and TRBJ1-6; D gene ambiguous. This CDR3 has 14 amino acids. The germline gives CDR1 LGHNA, CDR2 YSLEER. With 2 bases removed from V and 4 bases from J, the gap between germline ends came to 6 bases. CDR3 region: CASSQSIYNSPLHF. For the CDR3, the DNA is TGCGCCAGCAGCCAAAGTATATATAATTCACCCCTCCACTTT.

V gene TRBV7-9 combines with J gene TRBJ2-3; TRBD1 matches 8 bases. Germline loops: CDR1 SEHNR, CDR2 FQNEAQ (reference sequence). The CDR3 runs to 15 residues. The ends lost 5 bases at V and 5 bases at J; junction bases unmatched: 9. CDR3 sequence: CASSQQTGVRDTQYF. CDR3 in DNA: TGTGCCAGCAGCCAACAGACAGGGGTGAGAGATACGCAGTATTTT.

The chain employs TRBV2 and TRBJ2-2, with D perhaps matching TRBD2 (6 bases). Deletions cut 3 bases from V and 1 base from J, with 15 bases between. This CDR3 is built from 17 residues. Germline V gene lookup returns CDR1 SNHLY and CDR2 FYNNEI. CDR3: CASSERRVSLNTGELFF. In nucleotides, the CDR3 is TGTGCCAGCAGTGAGCGGAGGGTTAGTCTGAACACCGGGGAGCTGTTTTTT.

This clone is a singleton in its sample. The rearrangement joins TRBV11-1 to TRBJ2-7, with TRBD2 matching 7 bases. Germline CDR1 and CDR2: SGHAT and FQDESV (reference sequence). The CDR3 contains 14 residues. V was clipped by 1 base and J by 5 bases; unmatched bases: 5. The CDR3 DNA reads TGTGCCAGCAGCTTAGACAGCGGGACCCACGAGCAGTACTTC. This sequence encodes CASSLDSGTHEQYF.

V gene TRBV2 combines with J gene TRBJ1-4; 7 positions match TRBD1. The germline gives CDR1 SNHLY, CDR2 FYNNEI. The CDR3 has 15 amino acids. J was trimmed by 5 bases and V by 10 bases; bases with no gene match: 13. The CDR3 reads CATMRRGRTNEKLFF. The CDR3 region has the DNA TGTGCCACGATGAGGAGGGGGCGGACGAATGAAAAACTGTTTTTT.

V and J are TRBV6-5 and TRBJ1-2, with D perhaps matching TRBD1 (6 bases). The CDR3 runs 14 residues. Looked up from germline, CDR1 is MNHEY and CDR2 is SVGAGI. V dropped 7 bases and J dropped 2 bases, with 14 bases sitting between them. The CDR3 sequence: CASTVRGQNYGYTF. For the CDR3, the DNA is TGTGCCAGCACTGTGCGGGGGCAAAACTATGGCTACACCTTC.

The V and J genes are TRBV20-1 and TRBJ1-2; 8 bases map to TRBD1. The V and J ends lost 3 bases and 8 bases, in that order; junction bases with no gene match: 8. CDR3 length: 13 residues. Germline V CDR1 and CDR2: DFQATT, SNEGSKA (reference sequence). This chain's CDR3 is CSASMAGGRGYTF. For the CDR3, the DNA is TGCAGTGCTAGTATGGCAGGGGGCAGGGGCTACACCTTC.

The gene calls are TRBV6-5 and TRBJ2-1; D ambiguous. Germline V gives CDR1 MNHEY, CDR2 SVGAGI. The V gene lost 6 bases and the J gene lost 3 bases, with 9 bases spanning the gap. This CDR3 spans 13 amino acids. CDR3 loop: CASRRTVYNEQFF. The CDR3 coding sequence is TGTGCCAGCAGGAGGACGGTCTACAATGAGCAGTTCTTC.

The chain links TRBV20-1 to TRBJ2-7; D remains ambiguous. Trimming removed 3 bases from V and 6 bases from J, with 18 bases in between. Germline values: CDR1 DFQATT, CDR2 SNEGSKA (reference sequence). The CDR3 covers 14 residues. CDR3 region: CSASIGPQVAEQYF. The CDR3 DNA is TGCAGTGCTAGTATAGGCCCCCAAGTTGCCGAGCAGTACTTC.

The genes are TRBV13 and TRBJ1-5; D gene uncertain. The germline V and J ends were trimmed by 3 bases and 0 bases, with 9 bases remaining between them. The V gene's germline CDR1 is PRHDT and CDR2 FYEKMQ (reference sequence). The CDR3 runs to 15 residues. CDR3 coding DNA: TGTGCCAGCAGCTTCGGACGGGGTAGCAATCAGCCCCAGCATTTT. Its translation: CASSFGRGSNQPQHF.

The chain is built from TRBV6-5 and TRBJ1-5; D is undetermined. Germline-derived CDR1 and CDR2 are MNHEY and SVGAGI. This CDR3 has 13 amino acids. The ends were cut back, 6 bases at V and 0 bases at J, with 6 bases in the middle. The chain's CDR3 is CASRRYSNQPQHF. CDR3 in DNA: TGTGCCAGCAGACGGTATAGCAATCAGCCCCAGCATTTT.

V usage is TRBV27 and J usage is TRBJ1-5; no firm D call. CDR1 and CDR2 from the germline V gene are MNHEY and SMNVEV (reference sequence). V was pared by 0 bases and J by 7 bases, with 10 bases between. The CDR3 is 14 amino acids. The CDR3 reads CASSLSPARQPQHF. As DNA, the CDR3 is TGTGCCAGCAGTTTATCGCCTGCCCGGCAGCCCCAGCATTTT.

The gene calls are TRBV18 and TRBJ2-2; D might be TRBD2 (7 bases). The CDR3 length is 14 residues. Deletions cut 5 bases from V and 6 bases from J, with 13 bases between. The germline V gene has CDR1 KGHSH and CDR2 LQKENI. Written as DNA, the CDR3 is TGTGCCAGCTCAGCGGGGGCTATGGCCGGGGAGCTGTTTTTT. Translating it yields CASSAGAMAGELFF.

The V and J genes are TRBV4-1 and TRBJ2-2; 10 positions match TRBD2. CDR3 length: 17 residues. CDR1 is MGHRA, CDR2 YSYEKL, per germline. The V gene end was trimmed by 0 bases and the J gene end by 3 bases; junction bases not matched to a gene: 4. CDR3 bases: TGCGCCAGCAGCCAAGATGGGCTAGCGGGAGACACCGGGGAGCTGTTTTTT. This translates into CASSQDGLAGDTGELFF.